These T cell receptor beta chains were read from a single sample in a study of OX40 agonist ivuxolimab in advanced cancers. Here immunoSEQ multiplex PCR was the method, and the copy in TCRdb shows in-frame clones only, minus some. The sample consists of 65,000 to 100,000 clones, less than 95% of them appearing once. Sequencing was performed on CD4+ or CD8+ T cells sorted from blood, taken in a trial of the OX40 agonist ivuxolimab. The receptors were sampled from an adult with an advanced solid tumor such as melanoma, head and neck, liver or kidney cancer. CDR3s include the opening cysteine and the closing phenylalanine or tryptophan. The D gene is left open where the match is weak. Clone size is shown for a subset of rows, as once, few, many or a class of expanded clone.

clone_size	v_call	j_call	d_call	cdr3_length	cdr3_nt	cdr3_aa
-	TRBV5-1	TRBJ2-1	-	15	TGCGCCAGCAGCTTCACGGGGACCTCCTACAATGAGCAGTTCTTC	CASSFTGTSYNEQFF
-	TRBV5-4	TRBJ1-1	-	16	TGTGCCAGCAGCTTGGGTCCGGCCGCGGCGGTCACTGAAGCTTTCTTT	CASSLGPAAAVTEAFF
-	TRBV7-7	TRBJ2-2	-	16	TGTGCTAGCAGCCCCGGAAACAAGGCGAACACCGGGGAGCTGTTTTTT	CASSPGNKANTGELFF
-	TRBV9	TRBJ2-6	-	15	TGTGCCAGCAGAACGGGTGACTCTGGGGCCAACGTCCTGACTTTC	CASRTGDSGANVLTF
-	TRBV19	TRBJ1-6	-	16	TGTGCCAGTAGTCCAGGGTCGAGCTCCTATAATTCACCCCTCCACTTT	CASSPGSSSYNSPLHF
-	TRBV10-3	TRBJ2-2	-	17	TGTGCCATCAGTGATTCGGGTAGAGGACAAGACACCGGGGAGCTGTTTTTT	CAISDSGRGQDTGELFF
-	TRBV15	TRBJ1-1	-	14	TGTGCCACCAGCAGAGATCGGATGAACACTGAAGCTTTCTTT	CATSRDRMNTEAFF
-	TRBV5-1	TRBJ2-6	-	15	TGCGCCAGCAGCTTAGCAGCCTCTGGGGCCAACGTCCTGACTTTC	CASSLAASGANVLTF
-	TRBV2	TRBJ2-1	TRBD2	14	TGTGCCAGCAGTAGCGGGAGAACCAACAATGAGCAGTTCTTC	CASSSGRTNNEQFF
-	TRBV30	TRBJ1-5	-	15	TGTGCCTGGAGTCCCCCTGGGAATAGCAATCAGCCCCAGCATTTT	CAWSPPGNSNQPQHF
-	TRBV27	TRBJ1-2	TRBD1	15	TGTGCCAGCAGTCAAGGACAGGGTAATTTGGGCGGCTACACCTTC	CASSQGQGNLGGYTF
once	TRBV15	TRBJ2-2	TRBD1	16	TGTGCCACCAGCAGTAAGGGACAGGTTAACACCGGGGAGCTGTTTTTT	CATSSKGQVNTGELFF
-	TRBV6-5	TRBJ1-2	-	14	TGTGCCAGCAGCAGGCAAACGGGGGACTATGGCTACACCTTC	CASSRQTGDYGYTF
-	TRBV28	TRBJ1-1	-	17	TGTGCCAGCAGTTTGCTGCGGGGGGCTAAGGGGTACACTGAAGCTTTCTTT	CASSLLRGAKGYTEAFF
-	TRBV10-3	TRBJ1-4	-	16	TGTGCCATCAGTGAGTCGAGTCAGGGCGGGGATGAAAAACTGTTTTTT	CAISESSQGGDEKLFF
-	TRBV11-2	TRBJ1-1	TRBD1	14	TGTGCCAGCAGCTCGAGAACAGGGGGAACTGAAGCTTTCTTT	CASSSRTGGTEAFF
-	TRBV5-1	TRBJ2-5	TRBD1	16	TGCGCCAGCAGCTACGGGACAGGGAGAAAACAAGAGACCCAGTACTTC	CASSYGTGRKQETQYF
-	TRBV30	TRBJ2-3	TRBD1	15	TGTGCCTGGAGTGAAGGGGGCCTAAGCACAGATACGCAGTATTTT	CAWSEGGLSTDTQYF